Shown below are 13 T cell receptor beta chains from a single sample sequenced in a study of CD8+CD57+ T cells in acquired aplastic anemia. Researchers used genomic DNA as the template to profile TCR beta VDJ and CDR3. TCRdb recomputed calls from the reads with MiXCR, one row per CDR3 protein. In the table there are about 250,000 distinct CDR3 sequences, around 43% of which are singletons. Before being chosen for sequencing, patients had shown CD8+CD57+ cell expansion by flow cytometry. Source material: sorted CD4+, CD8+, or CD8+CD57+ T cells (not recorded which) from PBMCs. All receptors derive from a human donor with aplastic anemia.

Here the CDR3 reads CSVGQTYNEQFF. The DNA of the CDR3 is TGCAGCGTGGGACAGACCTACAATGAGCAGTTCTTC. V usage is TRBV29-1 and J usage is TRBJ2-1, with 7 bases that match TRBD1. The germline V gene has CDR1 SQVTM and CDR2 ANQGSEA. With V trimmed by 6 bases and J by 2 bases, 1 base remained unmatched. The CDR3 is 12 residues long.

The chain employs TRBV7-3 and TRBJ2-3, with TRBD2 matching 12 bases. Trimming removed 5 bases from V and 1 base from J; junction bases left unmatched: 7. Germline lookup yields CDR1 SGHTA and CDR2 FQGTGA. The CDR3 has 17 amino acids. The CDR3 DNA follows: TGTGCCAGCAGCCCCGCCCGGACTAGCGGGGGCACAGATACGCAGTATTTT. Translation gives CASSPARTSGGTDTQYF.

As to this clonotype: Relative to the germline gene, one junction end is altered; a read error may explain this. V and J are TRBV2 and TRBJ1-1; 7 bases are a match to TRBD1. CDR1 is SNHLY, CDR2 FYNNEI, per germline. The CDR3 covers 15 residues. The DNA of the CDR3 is TGTGCCAGCATTGAACTCTGGACAGGGAACACTGAAGCTTTCTTT. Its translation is CASIELWTGNTEAFF. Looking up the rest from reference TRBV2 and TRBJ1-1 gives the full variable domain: EPEVTQTPSHQVTQMGQEVILRCVPISNHLYFYWYRQILGQKVEFLVSFYNNEISEKSEIFDDQFSVERPDGSNFTLKIRSTKLEDSAMYFCASIELWTGNTEAFFGQGTRLTVV.

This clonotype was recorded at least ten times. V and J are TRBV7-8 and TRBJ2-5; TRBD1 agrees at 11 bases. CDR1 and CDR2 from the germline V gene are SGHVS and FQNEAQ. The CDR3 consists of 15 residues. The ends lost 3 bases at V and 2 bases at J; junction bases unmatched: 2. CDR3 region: CASSFGTGGQETQYF. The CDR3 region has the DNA TGTGCCAGCAGCTTCGGGACAGGGGGACAAGAGACCCAGTACTTC.

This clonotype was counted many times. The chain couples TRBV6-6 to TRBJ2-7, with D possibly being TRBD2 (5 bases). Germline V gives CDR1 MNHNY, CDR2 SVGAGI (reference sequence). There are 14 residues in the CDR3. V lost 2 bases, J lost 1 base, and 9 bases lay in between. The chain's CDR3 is CASSYGSGSYEQYF. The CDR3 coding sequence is TGTGCCAGCAGTTACGGTTCGGGATCCTACGAGCAGTACTTC.

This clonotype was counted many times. The CDR3 DNA reads as TGTGCCAGCAGCCTTGGGGAGGGGAGCTCCTACGAGCAGTACTTC. Translating it yields CASSLGEGSSYEQYF. The rearrangement uses TRBV6-6 and TRBJ2-7, with 7 bases lining up with TRBD2. Germline CDR1 is MNHNY and CDR2 is SVGAGI (reference sequence). The CDR3 has 15 residues. With 6 bases clipped from V and 0 bases from J, the junction kept 8 bases outside the gene matches.

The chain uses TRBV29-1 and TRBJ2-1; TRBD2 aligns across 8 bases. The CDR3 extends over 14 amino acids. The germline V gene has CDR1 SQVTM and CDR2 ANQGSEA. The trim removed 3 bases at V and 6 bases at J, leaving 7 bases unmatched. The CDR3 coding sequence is TGCAGCGTTGATGGGCGGGGGGAGGGCAATGAGCAGTTCTTC. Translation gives CSVDGRGEGNEQFF.

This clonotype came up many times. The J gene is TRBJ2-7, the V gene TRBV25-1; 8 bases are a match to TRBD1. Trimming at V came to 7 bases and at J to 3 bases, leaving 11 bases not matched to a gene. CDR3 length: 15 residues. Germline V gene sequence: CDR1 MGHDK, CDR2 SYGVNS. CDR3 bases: TGTGCCAGCATACACAGGGGGTGCTTGTTCTACGAGCAGTACTTC. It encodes CASIHRGCLFYEQYF.

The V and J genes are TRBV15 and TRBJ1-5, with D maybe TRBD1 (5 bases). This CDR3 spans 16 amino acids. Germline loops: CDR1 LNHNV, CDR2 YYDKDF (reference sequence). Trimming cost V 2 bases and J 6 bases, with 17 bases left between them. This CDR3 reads CATSRSPEGSGQPQHF. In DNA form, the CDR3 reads TGTGCCACCAGCAGAAGTCCAGAGGGGTCAGGTCAGCCCCAGCATTTT.

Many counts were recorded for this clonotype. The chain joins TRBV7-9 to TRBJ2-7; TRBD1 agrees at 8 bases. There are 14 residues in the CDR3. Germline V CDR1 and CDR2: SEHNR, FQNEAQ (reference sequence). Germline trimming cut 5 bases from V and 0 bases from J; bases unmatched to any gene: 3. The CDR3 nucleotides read TGTGCCAGCAGCCCAGGGGGCGTCTCCTACGAGCAGTACTTC. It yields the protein CASSPGGVSYEQYF.

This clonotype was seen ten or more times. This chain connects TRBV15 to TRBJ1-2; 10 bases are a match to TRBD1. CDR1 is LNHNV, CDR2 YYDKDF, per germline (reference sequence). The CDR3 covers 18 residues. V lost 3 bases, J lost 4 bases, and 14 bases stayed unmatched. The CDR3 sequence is CATSSQSGTGVPTYGYTF. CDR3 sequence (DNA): TGTGCCACCAGCAGTCAGTCCGGGACAGGGGTACCTACCTATGGCTACACCTTC.

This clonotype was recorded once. CDR3 in DNA: TGCAGCGCCTTCGAGGAGACCCAGTACTTC. Its translation: CSAFEETQYF. This chain uses TRBV29-1 with TRBJ2-7; D unresolved. The J call could be wrong; TRBJ2-5 is a better fit for the DNA end. The CDR3 length is 10 residues. Germline V CDR1 and CDR2: SQVTM, ANQGSEA.

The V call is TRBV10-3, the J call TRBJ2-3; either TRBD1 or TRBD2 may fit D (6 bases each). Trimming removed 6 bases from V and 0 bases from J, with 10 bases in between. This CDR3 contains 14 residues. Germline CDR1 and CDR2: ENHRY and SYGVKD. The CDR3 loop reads CAIREGVSTDTQYF. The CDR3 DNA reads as TGTGCCATCAGGGAGGGGGTAAGCACAGATACGCAGTATTTT.